Many counts were recorded for the clone carrying this T cell receptor beta chain. Using RNA transcripts as the source, TCR beta CDR3 regions were amplified. The HTBI primer set was used in a first-round RT-PCR of the TCR CDR3. One entry per CDR3 protein, called by TCRdb with MiXCR from the multiplex PCR reads. Of 300,000 to 500,000 distinct CDR3 sequences listed, more than 12% are singletons. These data originate in a study of T cells in Graves' hyperthyroidism and ophthalmopathy. Germline V gene data show CDR1 as MNHEY and CDR2 as SMNVEV (reference sequence). The CDR3 loop spans 17 amino acids. With V trimmed by 1 base and J by 4 bases, 10 bases remained unmatched.

Sequencing input: blood. The sequence was obtained from a woman younger than 45 with Graves' hyperthyroidism. The chain is built from TRBV27 and TRBJ2-3, with 8 bases aligning to TRBD2. CDR3 in amino acids: CASSLFRHREGPDTQYF. CDR3 bases: TGTGCCAGCAGTTTATTCCGCCACCGGGAGGGCCCAGATACGCAGTATTTT.